This T cell receptor beta chain was observed in a study of type 1 and type 2 diabetes patients. As for the study in general: Donors were type 1 diabetes, type 2 diabetes, or nondiabetic controls.

The CDR3 extends over 14 amino acids. Germline CDR1 and CDR2: LGHDT and YNNKEL (reference sequence). Trimming cost V 4 bases and J 1 base, with 11 bases left between them. Genomic DNA was the PCR template. Multiplex PCR with 30 forward and 13 reverse primers amplified the TCR beta CDR3. TCRdb itself ran the multiplex PCR reads through MiXCR, one entry per CDR3 protein. The sample lists 250,000 or so distinct CDR3 sequences; more than 40% were seen once. Peripheral blood, around 9.5 milliliters per participant, was collected. This TCR was recovered from a man aged 18 to 30 with type 2 diabetes. The genes are TRBV3-1 and TRBJ2-7, with D possibly being TRBD2 (5 bases). The sequenced sample consisted of peripheral blood mononuclear cells (PBMCs). The CDR3 DNA follows: TGTGCCAGCAGCCCGGGGTCCCCGTCCTACGAGCAGTACTTC. Amino acid sequence: CASSPGSPSYEQYF.